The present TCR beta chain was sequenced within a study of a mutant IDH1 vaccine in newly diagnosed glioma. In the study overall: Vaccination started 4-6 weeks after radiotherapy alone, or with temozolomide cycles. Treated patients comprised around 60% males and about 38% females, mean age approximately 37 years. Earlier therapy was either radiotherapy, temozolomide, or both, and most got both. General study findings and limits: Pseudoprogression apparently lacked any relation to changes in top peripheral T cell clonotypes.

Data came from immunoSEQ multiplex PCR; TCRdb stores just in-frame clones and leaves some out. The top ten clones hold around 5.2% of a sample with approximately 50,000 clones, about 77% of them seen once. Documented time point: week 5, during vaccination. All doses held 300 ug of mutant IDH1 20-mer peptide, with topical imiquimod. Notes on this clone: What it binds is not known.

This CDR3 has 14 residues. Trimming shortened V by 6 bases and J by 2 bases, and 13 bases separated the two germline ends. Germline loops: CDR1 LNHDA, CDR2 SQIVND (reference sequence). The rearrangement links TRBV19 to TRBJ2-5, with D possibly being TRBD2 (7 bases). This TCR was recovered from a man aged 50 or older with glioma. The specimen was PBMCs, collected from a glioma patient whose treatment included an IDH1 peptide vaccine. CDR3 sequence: CASRDGGLQETQYF. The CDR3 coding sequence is TGTGCCAGTAGGGACGGGGGGCTTCAAGAGACCCAGTACTTC.